Below are 20 T cell receptor beta chains sequenced from a single sample in a study of T cell responses to AZD1222 COVID-19 vaccine. Assay: immunoSEQ multiplex PCR; the TCRdb copy retains only in-frame clones and omits some. The sample shows 120,000 or so clones, 85% to 90% of them seen only once. The sequencing here drew on peripheral blood, taken on day 0 of MenACWY control vaccination. Source of these receptors: an adult in good health.

This clone was seen more than once but under ten times. The rearrangement links TRBV27 to TRBJ2-7; 8 bases are shared with TRBD2. This CDR3 is 11 amino acids long. Germline V CDR1 and CDR2: MNHEY, SMNVEV (reference sequence). CDR3: CASSLERERSV. The CDR3 DNA reads as TGTGCCAGCAGTTTGGAGCGGGAGAGGTCCGTC.

The gene calls are TRBV29-1 and TRBJ1-4; D unresolved. Germline CDR1 SQVTM, CDR2 ANQGSEA. This CDR3 has 15 amino acids. Trimming took 0 bases from V and 1 from J, leaving 9 bases between them. The CDR3: CSVEDYGGTNEKLFF. The CDR3 DNA is TGCAGCGTTGAAGATTACGGAGGAACTAATGAAAAACTGTTTTTT.

This clone was picked up a small number of times. This chain links TRBV5-8 with TRBJ1-2; D is ambiguous. CDR1 is SGHTS, CDR2 YDEGEE, per germline. The CDR3 covers 11 residues. Trimming removed 5 bases from V and 4 bases from J, with 6 bases in between. DNA of the CDR3: TGTGCCAGCAGATTCGTCTATGGCTACACCTTC. It yields the protein CASRFVYGYTF.

The chain employs TRBV28 and TRBJ2-7; the match to TRBD1 covers 7 bases. Germline V gives CDR1 MDHEN, CDR2 SYDVKM. V gave up 2 bases and J gave up 2 bases; unmatched junction bases: 3. The CDR3 is 14 amino acids. In DNA, the CDR3 is TGTGCCAGCAGTTTAACGGGACAGACCTACGAGCAGTACTTC. Translated, it gives CASSLTGQTYEQYF.

This sequence joins TRBV9 and TRBJ2-2, with 15 bases lining up with TRBD2. Trimming at V came to 2 bases and at J to 7 bases, leaving 3 bases not matched to a gene. This CDR3 region has 16 residues. Germline-derived CDR1 and CDR2 are SGDLS and YYNGEE. The CDR3 loop reads CASSVGTSGRHGELFF. The CDR3 DNA reads TGTGCCAGCAGCGTGGGGACTAGCGGGAGGCACGGGGAGCTGTTTTTT.

The chain carries TRBV2 and TRBJ1-6; 9 bases line up with TRBD1. Germline V gene lookup returns CDR1 SNHLY and CDR2 FYNNEI. This CDR3 is 17 amino acids long. Germline trimming cut 10 bases from V and 5 bases from J; bases unmatched to any gene: 15. The CDR3 sequence is CATSGTGIWANNSPLHF. CDR3 bases: TGTGCCACCTCCGGGACAGGGATTTGGGCTAATAATTCACCCCTCCACTTT.

The count of this clone is one. The chain carries TRBV9 and TRBJ1-4; 9 bases are shared with TRBD1. The junction had 4 bases not matched to a gene; V was cut back by 2 bases and J by 8 bases. Germline V gene lookup returns CDR1 SGDLS and CDR2 YYNGEE. This CDR3 has 14 amino acids. The DNA for the CDR3 is TGTGCCAGCAGCGTGGACAGGGGTGGGGAAAAACTGTTTTTT. Translating gives CASSVDRGGEKLFF.

The gene calls are TRBV5-1 and TRBJ2-7; 7 bases line up with TRBD2. With V trimmed by 2 bases and J by 2 bases, 7 bases remained unmatched. Germline V gene data show CDR1 as SGHRS and CDR2 as YFSETQ. The CDR3 has 15 residues. In nucleotides, the CDR3 is TGCGCCAGCAGCTTTAGTTCTAGCGGAACCTACGAGCAGTACTTC. Its protein product is CASSFSSSGTYEQYF.

This rearrangement joins TRBV29-1 to TRBJ1-5; D remains unclear. The germline CDR1 and CDR2 sequences are SQVTM and ANQGSEA. Trimming cost V 6 bases and J 4 bases, with 13 bases left between them. The CDR3 spans 13 residues. CDR3 sequence reads: CSVGWTVNQPQHF. The CDR3 DNA is TGCAGCGTGGGATGGACCGTTAATCAGCCCCAGCATTTT.

This chain joins TRBV6-4 and TRBJ1-2; D is ambiguous. Germline lookup yields CDR1 MRHNA and CDR2 SNTAGT. The V end was cut by 0 bases, the J end by 8 bases, with 10 bases between. CDR3 length: 13 amino acids. The CDR3 is CASSDSGLRGYTF. CDR3 nucleotides: TGTGCCAGCAGTGACTCAGGCCTCAGAGGCTACACCTTC.

This rearrangement joins TRBV19 to TRBJ2-1; D may match TRBD1 or TRBD2 (5 bases each). Germline CDR1 is LNHDA and CDR2 is SQIVND (reference sequence). The CDR3 extends over 17 amino acids. Between the trimmed V and J ends, which lost 5 bases and 0 bases, there was a span of 17 bases. The CDR3 region is CASSLQTGASSYNEQFF. The CDR3 DNA is TGTGCCAGTAGTCTACAGACCGGGGCCAGCTCCTACAATGAGCAGTTCTTC.

The chain joins TRBV3-1 (or the pseudogene TRBV3-2) to TRBJ1-2, with TRBD1 as a possible D gene (6 bases). V gave up 4 bases and J gave up 6 bases, with 15 bases separating them. CDR1 LGHDT and CDR2 YNNKEL come from the germline V gene (reference sequence). CDR3 length equals 14 residues. The CDR3 nucleotides are TGTGCCAGCAGCCCCAGCCGCAGGGGCGATGGCTACACCTTC. It translates to CASSPSRRGDGYTF.

The chain uses TRBV5-1 and TRBJ2-7; D not certain. The CDR3 is made up of 16 amino acids. Germline CDR1 and CDR2: SGHRS and YFSETQ. V was cut by 0 bases and J by 0 bases, with 13 bases left in between. The CDR3 is CASSLGGSGSSYEQYF. The CDR3 bases are TGCGCCAGCAGCTTGGGTGGATCGGGTAGCTCCTACGAGCAGTACTTC.

The rearrangement joins TRBV12-3 or TRBV12-4 to TRBJ1-2; possibly TRBD1 for D (5 bases). The ends were cut back, 3 bases at V and 9 bases at J, with 8 bases in the middle. This CDR3 is 11 amino acids long. The CDR3 here is CASSLKDSYTF. The DNA of the CDR3 is TGTGCCAGCAGTTTGAAGGACAGCTACACCTTC.

The CDR3 protein is CATSDATGDGNTIYF. Here the CDR3 DNA reads TGTGCCACCAGTGATGCCACAGGGGACGGAAACACCATATATTTT. The gene calls are TRBV24-1 and TRBJ1-3; 7 bases line up with TRBD1. CDR3 length equals 15 residues. V lost 3 bases and J lost 4; bases outside the gene matches: 5. The germline V gene encodes CDR1 KGHDR and CDR2 SFDVKD.

The chain has TRBV7-3 and TRBJ2-7; TRBD1 matches 12 bases. The germline V gene encodes CDR1 SGHTA and CDR2 FQGTGA. Trimming at V came to 8 bases and at J to 6 bases, leaving 8 bases not matched to a gene. This CDR3 is 14 amino acids long. The CDR3 spells CASASGTGGVEQYF. The DNA for the CDR3 is TGTGCCAGCGCCTCCGGGACAGGGGGCGTCGAGCAGTACTTC.

This rearrangement joins TRBV10-3 to TRBJ2-1, with 8 bases matching TRBD2. Per the germline V gene, CDR1 is ENHRY and CDR2 is SYGVKD. The V gene end was trimmed by 10 bases and the J gene end by 3 bases; junction bases not matched to a gene: 5. The CDR3 extends over 13 amino acids. This chain's CDR3 is CATSGSFYNEQFF. In DNA, the CDR3 is TGTGCCACCAGCGGGAGCTTCTACAATGAGCAGTTCTTC.

CDR3 nucleotides: TGTGCCAGCAGCCAAGATTGGGGCTACGAGCAGTACTTC. This codes for CASSQDWGYEQYF. V is TRBV3-1 (or the pseudogene TRBV3-2) and J is TRBJ2-7; unclear D gene. The CDR3 has 13 residues. The ends were cut back, 0 bases at V and 3 bases at J, with 6 bases in the middle. CDR1 and CDR2 (germline): LGHDT, YNNKEL (reference sequence).

About this clone itself: The identical CDR3 is also encoded by other nucleotide sequences in the sample. This chain links TRBV6-5 with TRBJ1-1; D is unclear. V was cut by 0 bases and J by 2 bases, with 7 bases left in between. This CDR3 is built from 14 residues. The germline gives CDR1 MNHEY, CDR2 SVGAGI. CDR3 residues: CASSYSTGNTEAFF. For the CDR3, the DNA is TGTGCCAGCAGTTACTCGACGGGCAACACTGAAGCTTTCTTT.

This sequence joins TRBV6-4 and TRBJ1-4; TRBD1 matches 8 bases. The V segment lost 2 bases and the J segment 8 bases; nucleotides outside the gene matches: 10. There are 16 residues in the CDR3. In germline, CDR1 is MRHNA, CDR2 SNTAGT. The chain's CDR3 is CASSDRTGWKGEKLFF. CDR3 DNA: TGTGCCAGCAGTGACAGGACAGGGTGGAAGGGGGAAAAACTGTTTTTT.